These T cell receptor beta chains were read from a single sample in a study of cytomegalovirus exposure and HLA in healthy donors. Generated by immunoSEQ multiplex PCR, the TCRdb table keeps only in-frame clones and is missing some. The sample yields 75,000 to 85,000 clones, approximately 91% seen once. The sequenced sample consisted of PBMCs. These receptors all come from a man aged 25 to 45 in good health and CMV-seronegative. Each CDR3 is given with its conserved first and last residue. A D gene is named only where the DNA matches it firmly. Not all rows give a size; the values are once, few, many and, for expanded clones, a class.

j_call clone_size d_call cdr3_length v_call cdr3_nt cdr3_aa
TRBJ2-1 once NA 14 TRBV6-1 TGTGCCAGCATTCAGGGAAGCTCCTACAATGAGCAGTTCTTC CASIQGSSYNEQFF
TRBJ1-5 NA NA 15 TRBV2 TGTGCCAGCAGTGACGAGGACAGACACAATCAGCCCCAGCATTTT CASSDEDRHNQPQHF
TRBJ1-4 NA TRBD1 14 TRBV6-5 TGTGCCAGCAGTACCGGGACAGGGGTTGAAAAACTGTTTTTT CASSTGTGVEKLFF
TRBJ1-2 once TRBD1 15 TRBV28 TGTGCCAGCAGTGCTGACAGGGGGCTTGTCTATGGCTACACCTTC CASSADRGLVYGYTF
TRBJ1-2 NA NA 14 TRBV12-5 TGTGCTAGTGGTTCTACCGGGACACTCTATGGCTACACCTTC CASGSTGTLYGYTF
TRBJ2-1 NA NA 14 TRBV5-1 TGCGCCAGCAGCGGCGACAACTCCTACAATGAGCAGTTCTTC CASSGDNSYNEQFF
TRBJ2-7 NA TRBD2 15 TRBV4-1 TGCGCCAGCAGCTTCCGACTAGCCCGTGACGACGAGCAGTACTTC CASSFRLARDDEQYF
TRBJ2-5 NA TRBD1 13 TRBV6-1 TGTGCCAGCAGGGGGACAGGGGTCGAGACCCAGTACTTC CASRGTGVETQYF
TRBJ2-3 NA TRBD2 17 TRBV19 TGTGCCAGCGACCCCCCCCTGACTAGCGAACACACAGATACGCAGTATTTT CASDPPLTSEHTDTQYF
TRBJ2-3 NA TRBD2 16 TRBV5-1 TGCGCCAGCAGCCTCGGGACTAGCGGGGGAACAGATACGCAGTATTTT CASSLGTSGGTDTQYF
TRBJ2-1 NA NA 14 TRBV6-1 TGTGCCAGCAGTGAGATTAGCTCCTACAATGAGCAGTTCTTC CASSEISSYNEQFF
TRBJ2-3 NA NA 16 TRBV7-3 TGTGCCAGCAGCTTAATTGCAGGGGCTAGCACAGATACGCAGTATTTT CASSLIAGASTDTQYF
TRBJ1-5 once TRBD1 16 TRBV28 TGTGCCAGCAGTTTATACGGACAGGGGAGCAATCAGCCCCAGCATTTT CASSLYGQGSNQPQHF
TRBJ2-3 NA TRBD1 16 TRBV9 TGTGCCAGCAGCGTCCCGACAGGGGCCAGTGCAGATACGCAGTATTTT CASSVPTGASADTQYF
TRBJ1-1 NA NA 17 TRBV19 TGTGCCAGTAGTATGGCCCCACGGCGGAGTGCTAACACTGAAGCTTTCTTT CASSMAPRRSANTEAFF
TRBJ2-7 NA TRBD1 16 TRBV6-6 TGTGCCAGCAGATCACCGACGGACAGGGAGGAATACGAGCAGTACTTC CASRSPTDREEYEQYF
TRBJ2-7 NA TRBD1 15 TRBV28 TGTGCCAGCGGCGGGGCGGGACAGGGGAACGACGAGCAGTACTTC CASGGAGQGNDEQYF
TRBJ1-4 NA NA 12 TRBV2 TGTGCCAGCAGGACGGAGGGGGAAAAACTGTTTTTT CASRTEGEKLFF